Listed below are T cell receptor beta chains from one sample, sequenced in a study of blood T cell repertoires in COVID-19. Measured with immunoSEQ multiplex PCR; TCRdb has only the in-frame clones, and not every one. The profile shows 150,000 to 200,000 clones, about nine tenths of them singletons. Sequencing input: peripheral blood. Receptor source: a man aged 55-75 years with active or convalescent COVID-19. Each CDR3 is given with its conserved first and last residue. Fields, in order: CDR3 length, D gene, V gene, clone size, J gene, CDR3 protein, CDR3 DNA. D genes are given only for firm matches. Clone size is stated in some rows and not others, as once, few, many or a class when expanded.

13	NA	TRBV5-6	once	TRBJ2-3	CASRRAGPDTQYF	TGTGCCAGCAGGAGGGCGGGCCCGGATACGCAGTATTTT
18	TRBD1	TRBV7-9	NA	TRBJ2-7	CASSFSGTGGIFPYEQYF	TGTGCCAGCAGCTTTAGTGGGACAGGGGGAATTTTCCCCTACGAGCAGTACTTC
14	NA	TRBV2	NA	TRBJ1-2	CASIVYSRPNGYTF	TGTGCCAGCATCGTTTACTCGCGCCCAAATGGCTACACCTTC
15	NA	TRBV5-1	NA	TRBJ2-2	CASSPNLENTGELFF	TGCGCCAGCAGCCCCAATCTAGAGAACACCGGGGAGCTGTTTTTT
13	NA	TRBV21-1	once	TRBJ2-1	CASGPTSYNEQFF	TGTGCCAGCGGGCCTACCTCCTACAATGAGCAGTTCTTC
15	NA	TRBV4-1	NA	TRBJ2-7	CASSQEWDTVYEQYF	TGCGCCAGCAGCCAAGAGTGGGACACGGTCTACGAGCAGTACTTC
22	TRBD1	TRBV15	NA	TRBJ1-3	CATSRVPPSGQGGVSIGHTIYF	TGTGCCACCAGCAGAGTGCCCCCCTCCGGACAGGGAGGTGTTAGTATAGGACACACCATATATTTT
16	TRBD2	TRBV15	NA	TRBJ2-1	CATSRVSGGGSNEQFF	TGTGCCACCAGCAGAGTAAGCGGGGGGGGCTCTAATGAGCAGTTCTTC
15	NA	TRBV18	NA	TRBJ2-5	CASSPLGDTTQTQYF	TGTGCCAGCTCACCACTCGGGGACACGACGCAGACCCAGTACTTC
13	NA	TRBV7-9	few	TRBJ1-1	CASRGREWTEAFF	TGTGCCAGCAGAGGGAGGGAATGGACTGAAGCTTTCTTT
13	NA	TRBV6-5	NA	TRBJ2-2	CASRVKGGGELFF	TGTGCCAGCAGGGTTAAAGGAGGTGGGGAGCTGTTTTTT
18	TRBD2	TRBV3-1/TRBV3-2	NA	TRBJ2-1	CASSHVTSPGLALLEQFF	TGTGCCAGCAGCCACGTCACATCCCCGGGACTAGCTTTGCTTGAGCAGTTCTTC
15	NA	TRBV5-1	NA	TRBJ1-1	CASSLARQAPTEAFF	TGCGCCAGCAGCTTGGCCCGGCAGGCCCCCACTGAAGCTTTCTTT
13	NA	TRBV29-1	NA	TRBJ1-1	CSVGDLVNTEAFF	TGCAGCGTCGGGGATTTGGTGAACACTGAAGCTTTCTTT
17	TRBD1	TRBV5-4	NA	TRBJ1-2	CASSFGGTGTISYGYTF	TGTGCCAGCAGCTTTGGCGGGACAGGGACGATCTCGTATGGCTACACCTTC
15	TRBD2	TRBV3-1/TRBV3-2	once	TRBJ2-1	CASSQDAGGYNEQFF	TGTGCCAGCAGCCAAGATGCGGGGGGATACAATGAGCAGTTCTTC
15	NA	TRBV19	NA	TRBJ2-7	CASSSRETARYEQYF	TGTGCCAGTAGTAGCCGGGAGACCGCTAGGTACGAGCAGTACTTC
14	TRBD1	TRBV19	NA	TRBJ2-1	CASSRGTDYNEQFF	TGTGCCAGTAGTAGGGGGACAGACTACAATGAGCAGTTCTTC
15	NA	TRBV30	NA	TRBJ1-1	CAWSVQHPLNTEAFF	TGTGCCTGGAGTGTACAGCACCCGTTGAACACTGAAGCTTTCTTT
13	TRBD1	TRBV5-8	NA	TRBJ1-2	CASSSDRAGGYTF	TGTGCCAGCAGCTCGGACAGGGCTGGAGGCTACACCTTC
13	NA	TRBV30	NA	TRBJ2-7	CAWGFCPSGEQYF	TGTGCCTGGGGGTTTTGTCCCTCGGGCGAGCAGTACTTC
15	TRBD1	TRBV6-5	NA	TRBJ1-4	CASRSQQGANEKLFF	TGTGCCAGCAGATCTCAACAGGGGGCTAATGAAAAACTGTTTTTT
14	NA	TRBV2	NA	TRBJ1-1	CASSVEVPDTEAFF	TGTGCCAGCAGTGTGGAGGTACCGGACACTGAAGCTTTCTTT
18	TRBD2	TRBV11-2	NA	TRBJ2-1	CASSLSGAFDVYYNEQFF	TGTGCCAGCAGCTTAAGCGGGGCTTTTGATGTGTACTACAATGAGCAGTTCTTC
15	TRBD2	TRBV19	NA	TRBJ2-7	CASSSVGLAGDEQYF	TGTGCCAGTAGTTCAGTAGGACTAGCGGGAGACGAGCAGTACTTC
11	NA	TRBV20-1	NA	TRBJ1-2	CSATREYGYTF	TGCAGTGCTACACGGGAGTATGGCTACACCTTC
15	TRBD2	TRBV18	once	TRBJ2-3	CASSPGGLATDTQYF	TGTGCCAGCTCACCGGGGGGACTAGCCACAGATACGCAGTATTTT
14	NA	TRBV11-2	once	TRBJ1-1	CASSLATYNTEAFF	TGTGCCAGCAGCTTAGCAACATACAACACTGAAGCTTTCTTT
13	NA	TRBV5-1	few	TRBJ1-1	CASSLTDSTEAFF	TGCGCCAGCAGCCTCACAGATAGCACTGAAGCTTTCTTT
15	TRBD1	TRBV23-1	NA	TRBJ2-3	CASRCLGQDTDTQYF	TGCGCCAGCAGGTGCTTGGGACAGGACACAGATACGCAGTATTTT
16	TRBD2	TRBV5-5	NA	TRBJ2-1	CASSLGGTSVNNEQFF	TGTGCCAGCAGCTTGGGGGGGACTAGCGTCAACAATGAGCAGTTCTTC
12	NA	TRBV27	NA	TRBJ1-2	CASSLSMESYTF	TGTGCCAGCAGTTTATCGATGGAGAGCTACACCTTC
16	TRBD2	TRBV11-2	once	TRBJ2-7	CASSLDMSGAPYEQYF	TGTGCCAGCAGCTTAGATATGAGCGGGGCCCCCTACGAGCAGTACTTC
15	TRBD1	TRBV5-4	once	TRBJ2-1	CASSTGQGALKGQFF	TGTGCCAGCAGCACGGGACAGGGGGCCCTTAAAGGGCAGTTCTTC
14	TRBD1	TRBV10-3	NA	TRBJ1-1	CAIRGQGENTEAFF	TGTGCCATCAGAGGACAGGGAGAGAACACTGAAGCTTTCTTT
16	TRBD1	TRBV5-1	NA	TRBJ2-1	CASSLSPGTVYNEQFF	TGCGCCAGCAGCTTGTCGCCCGGGACAGTTTACAATGAGCAGTTCTTC
18	TRBD2	TRBV3-1/TRBV3-2	NA	TRBJ2-3	CASSQDPGAGGPADTQYF	TGTGCCAGCAGCCAAGATCCAGGAGCGGGGGGGCCAGCAGATACGCAGTATTTT
17	TRBD2	TRBV25-1	NA	TRBJ2-1	CASSELAGLAGVNEQFF	TGTGCCAGCAGTGAATTGGCGGGACTAGCGGGAGTAAATGAGCAGTTCTTC
18	TRBD2	TRBV5-5	once	TRBJ2-3	CASSLEGLADTSTDTQYF	TGTGCCAGCAGCTTGGAAGGACTAGCGGACACTAGCACAGATACGCAGTATTTT
15	NA	TRBV19	once	TRBJ2-1	CASSIVRQGSNEQFF	TGTGCCAGTAGTATAGTAAGGCAGGGATCCAATGAGCAGTTCTTC
15	NA	TRBV2	NA	TRBJ1-5	CASSDGVRSGQPQHF	TGTGCCAGCAGTGACGGCGTTAGATCGGGTCAGCCCCAGCATTTT
16	NA	TRBV7-6	NA	TRBJ2-1	CASSPMASGPYDEQFF	TGTGCCAGCAGCCCAATGGCCTCGGGTCCATACGATGAGCAGTTCTTC
13	TRBD1	TRBV12-3/TRBV12-4	NA	TRBJ1-2	CASRTGVGYGYTF	TGTGCCAGCAGGACAGGGGTTGGGTATGGCTACACCTTC
15	TRBD2	TRBV10-3	NA	TRBJ2-2	CAISESVSGGRELFF	TGTGCCATCAGTGAGTCGGTGAGCGGGGGCAGGGAGCTGTTTTTT
16	TRBD1	TRBV5-4	NA	TRBJ1-1	CASRKTGGRRYTEAFF	TGTGCCAGCAGGAAGACAGGGGGGAGGAGGTACACTGAAGCTTTCTTT
20	TRBD1	TRBV30	NA	TRBJ1-5	CAWSYGRRLWDREGNQPQHF	TGTGCCTGGAGTTATGGACGCCGGCTTTGGGACAGGGAAGGCAATCAGCCCCAGCATTTT
12	TRBD1	TRBV5-1	NA	TRBJ2-1	CASSTTGNEQFF	TGCGCCAGCAGCACGACAGGGAATGAGCAGTTCTTC
12	NA	TRBV19	once	TRBJ2-7	CASSTSGDEQYF	TGTGCCAGTAGTACCTCCGGGGACGAGCAGTACTTC
18	NA	TRBV11-2	NA	TRBJ1-1	CASSSTRRGIPLNTEAFF	TGTGCCAGCAGCTCAACTCGAAGGGGGATCCCGTTGAACACTGAAGCTTTCTTT
16	TRBD2	TRBV6-1	NA	TRBJ2-1	CASSALSGLAYNEQFF	TGTGCCAGCAGTGCCCTTAGCGGGCTGGCTTACAATGAGCAGTTCTTC
19	NA	TRBV21-1	NA	TRBJ2-1	CASSQVQLAGNRDYNEQFF	TGTGCCAGCAGCCAGGTTCAGCTAGCGGGGAACCGCGACTACAATGAGCAGTTCTTC
15	NA	TRBV5-6	NA	TRBJ1-1	CASSPRTVLNTEAFF	TGTGCCAGCAGCCCCAGGACAGTATTGAACACTGAAGCTTTCTTT
16	NA	TRBV5-4	NA	TRBJ2-1	CASSLVSKGKEGEQFF	TGTGCCAGCAGCTTAGTTAGCAAGGGAAAAGAGGGTGAGCAGTTCTTC
17	TRBD2	TRBV5-1	NA	TRBJ2-2	CASSSTMIAGGSGELFF	TGCGCCAGCAGCTCCACCATGATAGCGGGAGGGTCCGGGGAGCTGTTTTTT
17	TRBD1	TRBV18	NA	TRBJ1-3	CASSGTGGADAGNTIYF	TGTGCCAGCTCCGGGACAGGGGGCGCCGACGCTGGAAACACCATATATTTT
15	NA	TRBV11-3	NA	TRBJ2-1	CASSLGRGSDNEQFF	TGTGCCAGCAGCTTAGGAAGGGGTTCGGACAATGAGCAGTTCTTC
12	NA	TRBV18	NA	TRBJ1-1	CASSQALIEAFF	TGTGCCAGCTCCCAAGCCCTGATTGAAGCTTTCTTT
14	NA	TRBV21-1	NA	TRBJ1-4	CASGTGTSGEKLFF	TGTGCCAGCGGAACCGGGACATCAGGCGAAAAACTGTTTTTT
14	TRBD1	TRBV3-1/TRBV3-2	NA	TRBJ1-6	CASSPDRDNSPLHF	TGTGCCAGCAGCCCAGACAGGGATAATTCACCCCTCCACTTT